Following are 5 T cell receptor beta chains from one sample sequenced in a study of Graves' ophthalmopathy and Graves' hyperthyroidism. The authors amplified TCR beta CDR3 regions from RNA transcripts. HTBI-primed RT-PCR formed the first round, and a multiplex PCR formed the second. TCRdb re-called the multiplex PCR reads through MiXCR, storing one row per CDR3 protein. The sample records around 590,000 distinct CDR3 sequences, less than 40% being singletons. Sequenced input: peripheral blood or thyroid tissue (not recorded which). These TCRs come from an adult man with Graves' hyperthyroidism.

This clonotype has a count of ten or more. CDR3 sequence reads: CASSLNREAYEQYF. CDR3 coding DNA: TGTGCCAGCAGTTTAAACAGGGAAGCCTACGAGCAGTACTTC. The chain has TRBV6-6 and TRBJ2-7, with TRBD1 as a possible D gene (6 bases). The ends were cut back, 4 bases at V and 2 bases at J, with 12 bases in the middle. The CDR3 spans 14 residues. CDR1 is MNHNY, CDR2 SVGAGI, per germline (reference sequence).

Concerning this clonotype itself: A clone one base away is much larger, so this may be a read error. This chain links TRBV20-1 with TRBJ2-7; D gene ambiguous. This CDR3 region has 14 residues. Looked up from germline, CDR1 is DFQATT and CDR2 is SNEGSKA (reference sequence). CDR3 region: CSASLGAYSYGQYF. Written as DNA, the CDR3 is TGCAGTGCTAGCCTGGGTGCGTACTCCTACGGGCAGTACTTC.

This clonotype was found many times. This rearrangement joins TRBV9 to TRBJ2-7; 7 bases agree with TRBD2. The ends lost 4 bases at V and 2 bases at J; junction bases unmatched: 9. Germline V gene sequence: CDR1 SGDLS, CDR2 YYNGEE. The CDR3 sequence is 15 residues long. CDR3 residues: CASSLGGGGTYEQYF. CDR3 in DNA: TGTGCCAGCAGCTTAGGTGGGGGGGGGACCTACGAGCAGTACTTC.

This clonotype has ten or more counts. CDR3: CATSRGGSADNSPLHF. DNA of the CDR3: TGTGCCACCAGCAGAGGAGGGAGCGCCGATAATTCACCCCTCCACTTT. The V and J genes are TRBV15 and TRBJ1-6; D ambiguous. Germline CDR1 LNHNV, CDR2 YYDKDF (reference sequence). Trimming removed 1 base at V and 5 bases at J, with 12 bases between. The CDR3 has 16 amino acids.

Concerning this clonotype itself: Relative to the germline gene, one junction end is altered; a read error may explain this. CDR3 sequence: CASSERAGADVLTF. The CDR3 DNA reads TGTGCCAGCAGTGAACGGGCTGGGGCCGACGTCCTGACTTTC. This chain connects TRBV2 to TRBJ2-6; D perhaps matches TRBD1 (5 bases). This CDR3 has 14 amino acids. In germline, CDR1 is SNHLY, CDR2 FYNNEI.